Described below is a single T cell receptor beta chain sequence and its context. Its cognate antigen has yet to be identified. Qualities for individual bases were not recorded, and no much larger clone is one base off. The data stem from a study of response to subunit inactivated influenza vaccine (dated by TCRdb to the late 2010s). Notes on the research overall: To follow how T cells responded to a trivalent subunit inactivated influenza vaccine, the researchers relied on deep quantitative profiling of the T cell receptor repertoire. Points the paper makes about the study in general: The authors proposed that each seasonal influenza vaccination may bring in only a limited number of new T cells.

Receptors were amplified or captured by RT-PCR. Instrument used: Illumina HiSeq 2500. In-frame beta chains were kept once TCRdb had trimmed the public reads at Q25 with fastp and called clones with MiXCR. A single entry per CDR3 protein holds the most common genes and DNA from its merged rows. Present in this sample are around 250,000 distinct CDR3 sequences, approximately 12% of which were seen just once. 7.8% of the sample belongs to the ten largest clones. V has 3 bases trimmed and J has 2 bases trimmed; junction bases matching no gene number 5. The CDR3 contains 15 residues, cysteine and phenylalanine counted. Here the CDR3 DNA is all that survives: 45 bases in frame from base 1. CDR1 and CDR2 are drawn from the germline V gene (reference sequence): DFQATT, SNEGSKA.

The rearranged chain carries TRBV20-1 and TRBJ2-2; 8 bases in the middle match TRBD2. This sequence was found in a man aged 45-65 years who received an inactivated influenza vaccine. Donor details come from another sample of the same person, matched by shared clones. Sequences were derived from non-naive T cells sorted from PBMCs, sampled about 14 days before vaccination. According to the study, the label for this sample's cell subset or site signals: memory T cell fraction. CDR3 region: CSARMLAGNTGELFF. The nucleotides read TGCAGTGCTAGGATGCTAGCGGGCAACACCGGGGAGCTGTTTTTT.